One sample yielded the 21 T cell receptor beta chains listed below, sequenced in a study of blood T cell repertoires in COVID-19. Profiling relied on immunoSEQ multiplex PCR, and the TCRdb table lists in-frame clones only, not all of them. Altogether about 100,000 clones are present, about 80% being singletons, with the ten largest covering roughly 31%. Sequencing was carried out using peripheral blood. Receptors originate from a man aged 65 to 79 with active or convalescent COVID-19.

The chain uses TRBV11-2 and TRBJ2-1, with a weak D call TRBD1 (5 bases). The V gene lost 5 bases and the J gene lost 0 bases, with 17 bases spanning the gap. Germline V gene lookup returns CDR1 SGHAT and CDR2 FQNNGV. This CDR3 has 17 residues. The CDR3 loop is CASSRPTTGDSYNEQFF. CDR3 coding DNA: TGTGCCAGCAGCCGACCTACAACAGGCGACTCCTACAATGAGCAGTTCTTC.

CDR3: CASSSEGVFKPGWTGNTIYF. DNA of the CDR3: TGTGCCAGCAGTTCAGAGGGGGTCTTTAAGCCGGGCTGGACTGGAAACACCATATATTTT. The chain is built from TRBV28 and TRBJ1-3; possibly TRBD1 for D (6 bases). The V gene lost 4 bases and the J gene lost 2 bases, with 27 bases spanning the gap. CDR3 length: 20 residues. CDR1 and CDR2 from the germline V gene are MDHEN and SYDVKM.

This clone showed up just once. The chain employs TRBV27 and TRBJ2-2; 7 bases map to TRBD1. V gave up 5 bases and J gave up 9 bases; unmatched junction bases: 12. Germline CDR1 reads MNHEY; CDR2 reads SMNVEV (reference sequence). There are 15 residues in the CDR3. CDR3 coding DNA: TGTGCCAGCAGTCCCGACAGGGCCCGCGGTCGGGAGCTGTTTTTT. Translated: CASSPDRARGRELFF.

V and J are TRBV19 and TRBJ1-1; 8 bases map to TRBD1. The CDR3 totals 17 residues. The J segment lost 6 bases and the V segment lost 7 bases, leaving 19 bases of the junction unmatched. CDR1 and CDR2 from the germline V gene are LNHDA and SQIVND (reference sequence). CDR3 protein: CASTFLPGQEGAAEAFF. In DNA form, the CDR3 reads TGTGCCAGTACCTTTCTCCCGGGACAGGAGGGGGCTGCTGAAGCTTTCTTT.

The rearrangement uses TRBV9 and TRBJ1-4, with TRBD1 matching 7 bases. CDR3 length equals 13 residues. With 5 bases clipped from V and 6 bases from J, the junction kept 4 bases outside the gene matches. Germline assignment: CDR1 SGDLS and CDR2 YYNGEE. The CDR3 DNA sequence: TGTGCCAGCAGTCCGGGGACAGATGAAAAACTGTTTTTT. This gives the protein CASSPGTDEKLFF.

This chain joins TRBV5-1 and TRBJ2-1, with D maybe TRBD1 (6 bases). V lost 0 bases and J 6 bases, leaving 16 bases between the germline ends. The V gene's germline CDR1 is SGHRS and CDR2 YFSETQ. This CDR3 spans 16 amino acids. The CDR3 reads CASSLAPTGLSNEQFF. The CDR3, as DNA: TGCGCCAGCAGCTTGGCCCCTACAGGGTTGAGCAATGAGCAGTTCTTC. The whole variable domain, filled in from reference TRBV5-1 and TRBJ2-1, reads KAGVTQTPRYLIKTRGQQVTLSCSPISGHRSVSWYQQTPGQGLQFLFEYFSETQRNKGNFPGRFSGRQFSNSRSEMNVSTLELGDSALYLCASSLAPTGLSNEQFFGPGTRLTVL.

The V gene is TRBV6-1, the J gene TRBJ1-1; no definite D call. V was shortened by 2 bases and J by 8 bases, with 6 bases between the two germline ends. The CDR3 runs 11 residues. Germline V gives CDR1 MNHNS, CDR2 SASEGT. CDR3 coding DNA: TGTGCCAGCAGTGAACGGGGAGAAGCTTTCTTT. Its protein product is CASSERGEAFF.

The chain combines TRBV5-4 with TRBJ1-1; possible D gene TRBD1, 6 bases. The length of the CDR3 is 18 residues. The V and J ends lost 4 bases and 3 bases respectively, with 25 bases between them. CDR1 is SGHNT, CDR2 YYREEE, per germline (reference sequence). CDR3 sequence reads: CASSVEGNRVSKDTEAFF. CDR3 nucleotide sequence: TGTGCCAGCAGCGTGGAGGGAAACAGGGTTTCAAAGGACACTGAAGCTTTCTTT.

The chain has TRBV6-1 and TRBJ1-1; D not certain. The CDR3 is made up of 13 amino acids. Trimming stripped 6 bases from V and 4 bases from J, with 12 bases between. Germline CDR1 MNHNS, CDR2 SASEGT. CDR3 sequence: CASSQTETTEAFF. Here the CDR3 DNA reads TGTGCCAGCAGCCAAACAGAGACCACTGAAGCTTTCTTT.

The sample holds one count of this clone. V and J are TRBV5-6 and TRBJ2-1, with D maybe TRBD2 (5 bases). Trimming took 4 bases from V and 12 from J, leaving 14 bases between them. Germline values: CDR1 SGHDT, CDR2 YYEEEE. The CDR3 runs 12 residues. CDR3 sequence: CASSPAGRMQFF. DNA for the CDR3: TGTGCCAGCAGCCCCGCGGGTAGAATGCAGTTCTTC. Using reference TRBV5-6 and TRBJ2-1 for the parts outside the CDR3, the full variable domain is DAGVTQSPTHLIKTRGQQVTLRCSPKSGHDTVSWYQQALGQGPQFIFQYYEEEERQRGNFPDRFSGHQFPNYSSELNVNALLLGDSALYLCASSPAGRMQFFGPGTRLTVL.

This clone was detected once. This chain joins TRBV10-3 and TRBJ1-3; D not certain. Germline loops: CDR1 ENHRY, CDR2 SYGVKD. The CDR3 spans 15 residues. V lost 4 bases, J lost 0 bases, and 10 bases lay in between. The CDR3 loop is CAISAEDYSGNTIYF. CDR3 coding DNA: TGTGCCATCAGTGCTGAGGACTACTCTGGAAACACCATATATTTT.

The J gene is TRBJ1-4, the V gene TRBV15, with D possibly matching TRBD1 (6 bases). V lost 2 bases to trimming and J lost 5 bases, with 12 bases between them. CDR3 length: 15 amino acids. The germline V gene has CDR1 LNHNV and CDR2 YYDKDF (reference sequence). CDR3 nucleotide sequence: TGTGCCACCAGCAGAACGGGACAACTAAATGAAAAACTGTTTTTT. It is translated as CATSRTGQLNEKLFF.

The chain combines TRBV7-2 with TRBJ2-3; 12 bases map to TRBD1. The V gene end was trimmed by 5 bases and the J gene end by 9 bases; junction bases not matched to a gene: 12. This CDR3 is built from 16 residues. In germline, CDR1 is SGHTA, CDR2 FQGNSA. CDR3 amino acids: CASSPGGQGALGTQYF. CDR3 sequence (DNA): TGTGCCAGCAGCCCGGGGGGACAGGGGGCGCTTGGAACGCAGTATTTT. The variable domain in full, completed from reference TRBV7-2 and TRBJ2-3, reads GAGVSQSPSNKVTEKGKDVELRCDPISGHTALYWYRQSLGQGLEFLIYFQGNSAPDKSGLPSDRFSAERTGGSVSTLTIQRTQQEDSAVYLCASSPGGQGALGTQYFGPGTRLTVL.

The chain combines TRBV10-2 with TRBJ1-6, with no clear D. Trimming pared 7 bases from V and 6 bases from J, leaving 16 bases between. The CDR3 is made up of 15 amino acids. CDR1 and CDR2 (germline): WSHSY, SAAADI. CDR3 loop: CASTDRRRINSPLHF. The CDR3 DNA sequence: TGCGCCAGCACCGATAGACGGCGGATTAATTCACCCCTCCACTTT.

The chain employs TRBV30 and TRBJ2-7; 10 nucleotides align to TRBD1. This CDR3 is built from 17 residues. Germline-derived CDR1 and CDR2 are GTSNPN and SVGIG (reference sequence). V was pared by 0 bases and J by 7 bases, with 15 bases of the junction left unmatched. The DNA of the CDR3 is TGTGCCTGGAGTGTACGAATCGGGGACAGGGGATTGTGGGAGCAGTACTTC. Translation: CAWSVRIGDRGLWEQYF.

This clone was recorded a few times. The chain carries TRBV24-1 and TRBJ1-2, with D perhaps TRBD1 (5 bases). CDR3 length: 12 amino acids. Germline V CDR1 and CDR2: KGHDR, SFDVKD. Trimming pared 0 bases from V and 8 bases from J, leaving 6 bases between. The CDR3 DNA follows: TGTGCCACCAGTGATTTGGGGGCAGGCTACACCTTC. Translating gives CATSDLGAGYTF.

This clone was picked up a small number of times. The J gene is TRBJ2-1, the V gene TRBV27; possibly TRBD1 for D (6 bases). The V and J ends lost 6 bases and 7 bases respectively, with 19 bases between them. Germline lookup yields CDR1 MNHEY and CDR2 SMNVEV (reference sequence). The CDR3 covers 15 residues. This CDR3 reads CASSLLGARRNEQFF. The CDR3, as DNA: TGTGCCAGCAGCCTATTGGGGGCGCGTCGGAATGAGCAGTTCTTC.

V is TRBV6-6 and J is TRBJ2-1; a weak D match, TRBD2 (6 bases). The CDR3 totals 12 residues. CDR1 MNHNY and CDR2 SVGAGI come from the germline V gene (reference sequence). V was cut by 4 bases and J by 10 bases, with 11 bases left in between. The CDR3, as DNA: TGTGCCAGCAGTTCGGGGGTGGGCGAGCAGTTCTTC. Residues: CASSSGVGEQFF.

V and J are TRBV28 and TRBJ1-1; D unresolved. CDR1 MDHEN and CDR2 SYDVKM come from the germline V gene. The CDR3 is made up of 13 amino acids. V lost 5 bases and J 5 bases, leaving 12 bases between the germline ends. CDR3 DNA sequence: TGTGCCAGCAGTCCGGCAGACTCTACTGAAGCTTTCTTT. Its protein is CASSPADSTEAFF.

The chain is built from TRBV11-2 and TRBJ2-2, with D possibly being TRBD2 (7 bases). Trimming pared 1 base from V and 4 bases from J, leaving 10 bases between. The CDR3 runs 15 residues. CDR1 is SGHAT and CDR2 is FQNNGV in the germline V gene. CDR3 sequence (DNA): TGTGCCAGCAGCTTAGTGGGGGGGGCCACCGGGGAGCTGTTTTTT. This translates into CASSLVGGATGELFF.

The rearrangement joins TRBV6-5 to TRBJ1-1; tentatively, D is TRBD1 (5 bases). Germline V gives CDR1 MNHEY, CDR2 SVGAGI. CDR3 length: 14 residues. Deletions cut 4 bases from V and 1 base from J, with 10 bases between. CDR3 in amino acids: CASSSFQGNTEAFF. Written as DNA, the CDR3 is TGTGCCAGCAGTTCCTTCCAGGGGAACACTGAAGCTTTCTTT.